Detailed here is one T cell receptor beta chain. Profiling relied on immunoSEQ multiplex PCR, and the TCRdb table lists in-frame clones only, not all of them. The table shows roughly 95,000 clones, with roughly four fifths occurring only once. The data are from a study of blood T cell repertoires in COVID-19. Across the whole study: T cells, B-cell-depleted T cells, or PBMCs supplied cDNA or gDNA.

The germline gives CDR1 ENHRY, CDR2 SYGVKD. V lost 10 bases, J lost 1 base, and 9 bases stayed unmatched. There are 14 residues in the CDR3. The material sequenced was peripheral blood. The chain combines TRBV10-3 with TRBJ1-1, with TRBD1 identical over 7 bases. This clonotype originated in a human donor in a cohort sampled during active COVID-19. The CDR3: CASRQGTSNTEAFF. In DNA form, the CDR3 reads TGTGCCAGTCGACAGGGAACCTCGAACACTGAAGCTTTCTTT.